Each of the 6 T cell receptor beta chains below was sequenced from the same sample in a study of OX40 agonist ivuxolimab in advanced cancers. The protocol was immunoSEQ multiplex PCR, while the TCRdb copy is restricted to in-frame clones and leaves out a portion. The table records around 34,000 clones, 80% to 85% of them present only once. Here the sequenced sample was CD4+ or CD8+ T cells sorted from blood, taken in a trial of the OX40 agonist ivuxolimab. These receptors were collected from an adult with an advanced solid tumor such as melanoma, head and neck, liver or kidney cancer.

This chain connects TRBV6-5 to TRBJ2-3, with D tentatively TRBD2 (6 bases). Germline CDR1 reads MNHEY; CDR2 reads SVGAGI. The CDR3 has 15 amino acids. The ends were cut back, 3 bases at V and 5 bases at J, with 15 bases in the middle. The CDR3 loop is CASSYKVEGIDTQYF. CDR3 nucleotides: TGTGCCAGCAGTTATAAGGTGGAGGGCATAGATACGCAGTATTTT.

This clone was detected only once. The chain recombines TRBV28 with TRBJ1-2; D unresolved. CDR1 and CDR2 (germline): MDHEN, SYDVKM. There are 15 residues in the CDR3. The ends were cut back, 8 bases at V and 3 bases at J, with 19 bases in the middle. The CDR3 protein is CASRPAGTGDYGYTF. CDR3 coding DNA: TGTGCCAGCCGTCCCGCCGGAACCGGAGACTATGGCTACACCTTC.

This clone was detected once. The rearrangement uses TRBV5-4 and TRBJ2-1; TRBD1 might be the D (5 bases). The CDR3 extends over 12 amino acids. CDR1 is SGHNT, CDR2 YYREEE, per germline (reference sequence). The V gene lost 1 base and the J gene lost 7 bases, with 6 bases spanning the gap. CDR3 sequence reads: CASSLSGNEQFF. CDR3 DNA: TGTGCCAGCAGCTTGTCAGGGAATGAGCAGTTCTTC.

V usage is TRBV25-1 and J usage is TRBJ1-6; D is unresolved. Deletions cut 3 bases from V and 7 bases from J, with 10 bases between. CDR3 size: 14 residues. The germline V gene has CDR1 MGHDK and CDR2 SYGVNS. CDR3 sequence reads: CASSEETLNSPLHF. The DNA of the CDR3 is TGTGCCAGCAGTGAGGAAACCCTAAATTCACCCCTCCACTTT.

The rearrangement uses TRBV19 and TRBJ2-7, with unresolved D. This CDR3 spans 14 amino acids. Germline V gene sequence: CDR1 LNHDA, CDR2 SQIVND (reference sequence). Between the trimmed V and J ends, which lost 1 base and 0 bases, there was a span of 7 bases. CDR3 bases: TGTGCCAGTAGTATAGGGCCGGACTCCTACGAGCAGTACTTC. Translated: CASSIGPDSYEQYF.

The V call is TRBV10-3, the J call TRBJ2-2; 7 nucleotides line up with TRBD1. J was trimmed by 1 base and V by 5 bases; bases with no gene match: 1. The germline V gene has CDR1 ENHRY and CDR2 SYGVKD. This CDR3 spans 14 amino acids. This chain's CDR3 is CAISRQGNTGELFF. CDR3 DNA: TGTGCCATCAGTAGACAGGGGAACACCGGGGAGCTGTTTTTT.